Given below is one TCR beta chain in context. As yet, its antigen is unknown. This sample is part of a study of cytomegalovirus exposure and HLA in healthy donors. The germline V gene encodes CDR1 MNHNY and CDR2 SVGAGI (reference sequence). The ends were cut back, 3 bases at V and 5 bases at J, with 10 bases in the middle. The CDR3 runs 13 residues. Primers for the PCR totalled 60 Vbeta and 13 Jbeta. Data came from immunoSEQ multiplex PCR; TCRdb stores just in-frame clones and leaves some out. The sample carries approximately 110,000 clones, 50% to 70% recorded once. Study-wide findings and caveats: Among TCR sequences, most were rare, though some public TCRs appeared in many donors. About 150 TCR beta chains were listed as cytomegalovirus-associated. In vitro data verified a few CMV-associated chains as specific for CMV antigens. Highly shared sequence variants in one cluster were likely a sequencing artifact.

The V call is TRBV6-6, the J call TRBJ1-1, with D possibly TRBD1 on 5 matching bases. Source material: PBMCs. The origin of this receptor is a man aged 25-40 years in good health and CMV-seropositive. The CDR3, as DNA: TGTGCCAGCAGTTATGCGGGGGAAACTGAAGCTTTCTTT. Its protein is CASSYAGETEAFF.